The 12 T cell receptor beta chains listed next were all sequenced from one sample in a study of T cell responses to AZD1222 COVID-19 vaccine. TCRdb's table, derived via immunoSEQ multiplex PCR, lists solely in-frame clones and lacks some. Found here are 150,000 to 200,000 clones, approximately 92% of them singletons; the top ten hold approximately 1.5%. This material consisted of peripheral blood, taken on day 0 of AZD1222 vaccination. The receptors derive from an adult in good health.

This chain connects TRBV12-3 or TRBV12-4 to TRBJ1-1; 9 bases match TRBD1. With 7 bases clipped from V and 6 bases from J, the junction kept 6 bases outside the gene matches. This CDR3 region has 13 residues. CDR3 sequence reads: CASILGTGSEAFF. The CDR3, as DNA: TGTGCCAGCATCCTGGGGACAGGGTCTGAAGCTTTCTTT.

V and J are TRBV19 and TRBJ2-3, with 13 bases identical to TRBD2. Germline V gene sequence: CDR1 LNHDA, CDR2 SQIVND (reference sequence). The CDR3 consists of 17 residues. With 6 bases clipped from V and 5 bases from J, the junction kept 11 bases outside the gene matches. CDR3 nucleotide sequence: TGTGCCAGTAGGGGCTCCCGACTAGCGGGGGGCGAAGATACGCAGTATTTT. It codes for CASRGSRLAGGEDTQYF.

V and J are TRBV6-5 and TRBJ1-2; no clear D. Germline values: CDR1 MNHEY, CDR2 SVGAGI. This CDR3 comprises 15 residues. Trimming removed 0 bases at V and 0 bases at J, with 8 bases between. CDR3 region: CASSYSGSTNYGYTF. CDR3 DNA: TGTGCCAGCAGTTACTCAGGGTCAACTAACTATGGCTACACCTTC.

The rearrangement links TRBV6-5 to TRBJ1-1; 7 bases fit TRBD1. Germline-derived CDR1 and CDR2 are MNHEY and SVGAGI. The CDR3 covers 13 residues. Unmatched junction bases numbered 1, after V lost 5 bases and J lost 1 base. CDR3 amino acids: CASSRGQNTEAFF. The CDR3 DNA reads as TGTGCCAGCAGTAGGGGGCAGAACACTGAAGCTTTCTTT.

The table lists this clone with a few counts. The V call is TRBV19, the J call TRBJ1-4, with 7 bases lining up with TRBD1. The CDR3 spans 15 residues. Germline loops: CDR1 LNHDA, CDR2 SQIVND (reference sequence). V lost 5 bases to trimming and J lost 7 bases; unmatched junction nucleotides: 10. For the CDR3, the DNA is TGTGCCAGTAGTCGCAACAGGGGCCTGAGTGAAAAACTGTTTTTT. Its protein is CASSRNRGLSEKLFF. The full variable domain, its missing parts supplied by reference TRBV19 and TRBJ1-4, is DGGITQSPKYLFRKEGQNVTLSCEQNLNHDAMYWYRQDPGQGLRLIYYSQIVNDFQKGDIAEGYSVSREKKESFPLTVTSAQKNPTAFYLCASSRNRGLSEKLFFGSGTQLSVL.

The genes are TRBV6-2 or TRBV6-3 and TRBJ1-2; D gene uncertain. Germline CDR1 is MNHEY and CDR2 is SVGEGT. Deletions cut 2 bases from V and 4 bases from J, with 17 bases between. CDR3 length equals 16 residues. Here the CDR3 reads CASSYGSPAAGYGYTF. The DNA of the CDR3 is TGTGCCAGCAGTTACGGGTCCCCCGCTGCGGGCTATGGCTACACCTTC.

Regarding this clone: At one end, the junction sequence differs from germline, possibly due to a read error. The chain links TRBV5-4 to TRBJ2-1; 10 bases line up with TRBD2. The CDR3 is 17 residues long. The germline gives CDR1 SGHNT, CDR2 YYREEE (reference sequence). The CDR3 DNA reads TGTGCCAGCAGATTGGGGCTAGCGGGGGCCCCCTACAATGAGCAGTTCTTC. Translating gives CASRLGLAGAPYNEQFF. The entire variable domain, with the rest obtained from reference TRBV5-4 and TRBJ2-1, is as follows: ETGVTQSPTHLIKTRGQQVTLRCSSQSGHNTVSWYQQALGQGPQFIFQYYREEENGRGNFPPRFSGLQFPNYSSELNVNALELDDSALYLCASRLGLAGAPYNEQFFGPGTRLTVL.

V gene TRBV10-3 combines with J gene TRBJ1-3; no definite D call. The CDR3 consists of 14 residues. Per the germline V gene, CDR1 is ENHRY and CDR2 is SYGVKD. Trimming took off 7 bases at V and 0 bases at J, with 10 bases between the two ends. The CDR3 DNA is TGTGCCATCACTCCAGAGACCTCTGGAAACACCATATATTTT. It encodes CAITPETSGNTIYF.

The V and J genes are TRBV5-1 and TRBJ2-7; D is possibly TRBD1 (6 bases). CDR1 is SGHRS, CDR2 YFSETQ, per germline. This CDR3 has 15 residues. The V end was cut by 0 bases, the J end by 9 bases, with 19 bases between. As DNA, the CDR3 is TGCGCCAGCAGCTTGGTTTGGGACATGGGCGCGGCGCAGTACTTC. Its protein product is CASSLVWDMGAAQYF.

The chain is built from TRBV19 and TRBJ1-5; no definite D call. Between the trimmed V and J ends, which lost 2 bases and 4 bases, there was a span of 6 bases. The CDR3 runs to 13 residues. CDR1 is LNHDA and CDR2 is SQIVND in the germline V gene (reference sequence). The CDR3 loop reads CASSIWENQPQHF. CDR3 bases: TGTGCCAGTAGTATATGGGAGAATCAGCCCCAGCATTTT. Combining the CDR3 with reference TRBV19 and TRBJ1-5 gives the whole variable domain DGGITQSPKYLFRKEGQNVTLSCEQNLNHDAMYWYRQDPGQGLRLIYYSQIVNDFQKGDIAEGYSVSREKKESFPLTVTSAQKNPTAFYLCASSIWENQPQHFGDGTRLSIL.

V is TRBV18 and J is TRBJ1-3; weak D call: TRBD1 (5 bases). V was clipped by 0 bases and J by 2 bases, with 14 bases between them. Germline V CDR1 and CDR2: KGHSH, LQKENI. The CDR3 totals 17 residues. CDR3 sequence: CASSPPGAPGPGNTIYF. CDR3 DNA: TGTGCCAGCTCACCACCCGGGGCCCCTGGTCCTGGAAACACCATATATTTT.

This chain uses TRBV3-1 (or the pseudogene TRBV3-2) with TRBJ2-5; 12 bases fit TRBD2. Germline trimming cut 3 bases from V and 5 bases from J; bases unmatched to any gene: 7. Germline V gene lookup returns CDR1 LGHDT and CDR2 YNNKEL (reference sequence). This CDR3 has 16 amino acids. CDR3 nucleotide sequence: TGTGCCAGCAGCCAGCTAGCGGGGGGGCCTCCTGAGACCCAGTACTTC. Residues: CASSQLAGGPPETQYF.